This entry lists 21 T cell receptor beta chains sequenced from one sample in a study of molecular identifiers for immune sequencing clone quantification. Each CDR3 protein is one row after TCRdb ran MiXCR on the PCR reads. Counted here are more than 450,000 distinct CDR3 sequences, roughly 23% occurring once; the ten biggest clones make up 0.84%. Sequenced: naive CD8+ T cells from blood, with Jurkat cell RNA spiked in. Subset given: FACS-sorted CD8+CD4-CCR7+CD45RA+ naive T cells. These receptors were collected from a human donor in good health. Some libraries in this study had Jurkat cell RNA spiked in.

This clonotype has a count of ten or more. The V call is TRBV12-3 or TRBV12-4, the J call TRBJ2-3, with 9 bases identical to TRBD2. The length of the CDR3 is 17 residues. J was trimmed by 4 bases and V by 3 bases; bases with no gene match: 11. The CDR3 protein is CASSFQREADVPDTQYF. In nucleotides, the CDR3 is TGTGCCAGCAGTTTCCAGCGGGAGGCGGATGTCCCAGATACGCAGTATTTT.

The J gene is TRBJ2-3, the V gene TRBV30; D is uncertain. The CDR3 length is 14 residues. Germline V lookup: CDR1 GTSNPN, CDR2 SVGIG (reference sequence). Trimming cost V 2 bases and J 6 bases, with 15 bases left between them. CDR3 DNA sequence: TGTGCCTGGAGTCTAACCATGGGAAGCGATACGCAGTATTTT. It yields the protein CAWSLTMGSDTQYF.

The gene calls are TRBV24-1 and TRBJ2-1; D perhaps matches TRBD1 (5 bases). Per the germline V gene, CDR1 is KGHDR and CDR2 is SFDVKD. Trimming removed 1 base at V and 9 bases at J, with 15 bases between. This CDR3 region has 15 residues. CDR3 nucleotide sequence: TGTGCCACCAGTGATTTAGGGCGGCCAAGGGGTGAGCAGTTCTTC. It yields the protein CATSDLGRPRGEQFF.

This clonotype was observed at least ten times. The chain uses TRBV5-5 and TRBJ2-3; D gene uncertain. Between the trimmed V and J ends, which lost 4 bases and 6 bases, there was a span of 9 bases. Germline-derived CDR1 and CDR2 are SGHKS and YYEKEE (reference sequence). This CDR3 spans 12 amino acids. Written as DNA, the CDR3 is TGTGCCAGCAGCCTATCCGGGGATACGCAGTATTTT. It is translated as CASSLSGDTQYF.

This clonotype occurred many times. The rearrangement links TRBV4-1 to TRBJ1-1, with 9 bases that match TRBD1. CDR3 length: 18 residues. Losses at the gene ends were 4 bases for V and 5 bases for J; bases not matched to a gene: 17. CDR1 MGHRA and CDR2 YSYEKL come from the germline V gene. As DNA, the CDR3 is TGCGCCAGCAGCCCCGACGCCGGGACAGGGCCGTGGGGGACTGAAGCTTTCTTT. Translating it yields CASSPDAGTGPWGTEAFF.

The chain joins TRBV4-3 to TRBJ2-5, with 12 nucleotides matching TRBD2. Germline CDR1 reads LGHNA; CDR2 reads YSLEER. V was clipped by 0 bases and J by 4 bases; unmatched bases: 3. The CDR3 is 16 residues long. The CDR3 here is CASSQDEGLAGETQYF. The CDR3 DNA reads TGCGCCAGCAGCCAAGATGAGGGACTAGCGGGAGAGACCCAGTACTTC.

This clonotype was seen ten or more times. This chain uses TRBV20-1 with TRBJ1-1; D unclear. The V end lost 1 base, the J end lost 4 bases, and 7 bases lay between the germline ends. Germline CDR1 is DFQATT and CDR2 is SNEGSKA (reference sequence). This CDR3 is built from 12 residues. The CDR3 here is CSARVAGTEAFF. CDR3 DNA: TGCAGTGCTAGAGTGGCTGGCACTGAAGCTTTCTTT.

Note on this clonotype: Possible read error: a much larger clone is one base away. This rearrangement joins TRBV9 to TRBJ2-6, with a tentative D call TRBD1 (5 bases). The CDR3 consists of 13 residues. The germline CDR1 and CDR2 sequences are SGDLS and YYNGEE. CDR3 nucleotides: TGTGCCAGTGAGGCCTCTGGGGCCAACGCCCTGACTTTC. Amino acid sequence: CASEASGANALTF.

The rearrangement joins TRBV20-1 to TRBJ2-5; 8 bases match TRBD1. Trimming took 6 bases from V and 1 from J; bases not matched to a gene: 16. CDR3 length equals 17 residues. CDR1 is DFQATT and CDR2 is SNEGSKA in the germline V gene (reference sequence). For the CDR3, the DNA is TGCAGTGCCGACACCGGACAGGGCGAGCTAATCCAAGAGACCCAGTACTTC. As protein: CSADTGQGELIQETQYF.

This sequence joins TRBV4-3 and TRBJ2-2; 7 positions match TRBD1. The CDR3 extends over 15 amino acids. V shed 1 base and J 7 bases; nucleotides not matched to a gene: 6. Per germline, CDR1 LGHNA and CDR2 YSLEER. CDR3: CASSQGTGEYGELFF. For the CDR3, the DNA is TGCGCCAGCAGCCAAGGAACAGGGGAATACGGGGAGCTGTTTTTT.

The V call is TRBV19, the J call TRBJ2-3; a possible D gene is TRBD2 (6 bases). Deletions cut 4 bases from V and 2 bases from J, with 10 bases between. Germline V gene data show CDR1 as LNHDA and CDR2 as SQIVND (reference sequence). CDR3 length equals 14 residues. The CDR3 DNA sequence: TGTGCCAGTAGTACCTGGGGGGACACAGATACGCAGTATTTT. Its protein product is CASSTWGDTDTQYF.

To note about this clonotype: A much larger clone is a single base away; this may be a read error. The genes are TRBV5-1 and TRBJ2-7; maybe TRBD1 (6 bases). This CDR3 spans 15 amino acids. Germline values: CDR1 SGHRS, CDR2 YFSETQ. The CDR3, as DNA: TGCGCCAGCAGCTTGTATGGGGGCCAATTATACGTGCAGTACTTC. As protein: CASSLYGGQLYVQYF.

Many counts were recorded for this clonotype. The junction differs from germline at one of its ends, possibly a read error. This rearrangement joins TRBV6-5 to TRBJ2-1; 11 positions agree with TRBD2. Germline V lookup: CDR1 MNHEY, CDR2 SVGAGI. The CDR3 contains 15 residues. In nucleotides, the CDR3 is TGCGCCAGCAGCTATAGCGGGGGGGCCTACAATGAGCAGTTCTTC. This translates into CASSYSGGAYNEQFF.

The V gene is TRBV27, the J gene TRBJ1-2, with a tentative D call TRBD1 (6 bases). In germline, CDR1 is MNHEY, CDR2 SMNVEV (reference sequence). Trimming removed 2 bases at V and 5 bases at J, with 21 bases between. The CDR3 extends over 17 amino acids. The CDR3 loop is CASSLTTGVPYIYGYTF. For the CDR3, the DNA is TGTGCCAGCAGTTTAACGACAGGAGTCCCGTATATTTATGGCTACACCTTC.

As regards this clonotype: It may be a read error: a sequence one base away is much more abundant. No conserved phenylalanine or tryptophan ends this CDR3, so it is likely a read error. The V gene is TRBV5-3, the J gene TRBJ1-1; D remains ambiguous. TRBV5-3 is known as an ORF, though its function is uncertain. The CDR3 has 18 residues. CDR3 sequence reads: CASSLERVTPESQPEAFL. CDR3 in DNA: TGTGCCAGCAGCTTGGAAAGGGTCACCCCGGAGTCTCAACCTGAAGCTTTCTTA.

In its sample, this clonotype was seen a few times. The V and J genes are TRBV29-1 and TRBJ1-1; no firm D call. This CDR3 is 12 amino acids long. Germline V gives CDR1 SQVTM, CDR2 ANQGSEA. The ends were cut back, 5 bases at V and 2 bases at J, with 9 bases in the middle. As DNA, the CDR3 is TGCAGCGTTCTACTAGGCAACACTGAAGCTTTCTTT. It specifies CSVLLGNTEAFF.

This clonotype was seen only a few times. The V and J genes are TRBV4-2 and TRBJ1-2; 10 bases are a match to TRBD1. The CDR3 extends over 16 amino acids. Germline CDR1 and CDR2: LGHNA and YNFKEQ. V trimming: 2 bases; J trimming: 2 bases; junction bases outside the gene matches: 5. CDR3 bases: TGTGCCAGCAGCCAACCGACAGGGGGCTCCAACTATGGCTACACCTTC. Translated, it gives CASSQPTGGSNYGYTF.

The chain is built from TRBV6-2 or TRBV6-3 and TRBJ1-2, with unresolved D. The CDR3 is 13 residues long. V lost 5 bases and J 4 bases, leaving 11 bases between the germline ends. CDR1 MNHEY and CDR2 SVGEGT come from the germline V gene. This chain's CDR3 is CASSQTGSYGYTF. The CDR3 DNA is TGTGCCAGCAGTCAAACCGGCAGCTATGGCTACACCTTC.

V usage is TRBV28 and J usage is TRBJ1-2; unclear D gene. The CDR3 spans 14 residues. Trimming pared 8 bases from V and 2 bases from J, leaving 15 bases between. Per the germline V gene, CDR1 is MDHEN and CDR2 is SYDVKM. The CDR3 DNA reads TGTGCCAGCGCTACAACGACGGAAAACTATGGCTACACCTTC. Translating it yields CASATTTENYGYTF.

A few counts support this clonotype. This chain connects TRBV14 to TRBJ1-4; unclear D gene. Germline V lookup: CDR1 SGHDN, CDR2 FVKESK. With 4 bases removed from V and 5 bases from J, the gap between germline ends came to 14 bases. The CDR3 totals 15 residues. The CDR3, as DNA: TGTGCCAGCAGCCCAGGCCGCCATTTCAATGAAAAACTGTTTTTT. Translation gives CASSPGRHFNEKLFF.

The chain is built from TRBV6-5 and TRBJ2-7; TRBD1 agrees at 10 bases. The V gene end was trimmed by 0 bases and the J gene end by 7 bases; junction bases not matched to a gene: 9. The CDR3 runs 16 residues. Germline V gene sequence: CDR1 MNHEY, CDR2 SVGAGI. CDR3 protein: CASSYSVRQGAREQYF. The CDR3, as DNA: TGTGCCAGCAGTTACTCGGTGAGACAGGGGGCGCGAGAGCAGTACTTC.